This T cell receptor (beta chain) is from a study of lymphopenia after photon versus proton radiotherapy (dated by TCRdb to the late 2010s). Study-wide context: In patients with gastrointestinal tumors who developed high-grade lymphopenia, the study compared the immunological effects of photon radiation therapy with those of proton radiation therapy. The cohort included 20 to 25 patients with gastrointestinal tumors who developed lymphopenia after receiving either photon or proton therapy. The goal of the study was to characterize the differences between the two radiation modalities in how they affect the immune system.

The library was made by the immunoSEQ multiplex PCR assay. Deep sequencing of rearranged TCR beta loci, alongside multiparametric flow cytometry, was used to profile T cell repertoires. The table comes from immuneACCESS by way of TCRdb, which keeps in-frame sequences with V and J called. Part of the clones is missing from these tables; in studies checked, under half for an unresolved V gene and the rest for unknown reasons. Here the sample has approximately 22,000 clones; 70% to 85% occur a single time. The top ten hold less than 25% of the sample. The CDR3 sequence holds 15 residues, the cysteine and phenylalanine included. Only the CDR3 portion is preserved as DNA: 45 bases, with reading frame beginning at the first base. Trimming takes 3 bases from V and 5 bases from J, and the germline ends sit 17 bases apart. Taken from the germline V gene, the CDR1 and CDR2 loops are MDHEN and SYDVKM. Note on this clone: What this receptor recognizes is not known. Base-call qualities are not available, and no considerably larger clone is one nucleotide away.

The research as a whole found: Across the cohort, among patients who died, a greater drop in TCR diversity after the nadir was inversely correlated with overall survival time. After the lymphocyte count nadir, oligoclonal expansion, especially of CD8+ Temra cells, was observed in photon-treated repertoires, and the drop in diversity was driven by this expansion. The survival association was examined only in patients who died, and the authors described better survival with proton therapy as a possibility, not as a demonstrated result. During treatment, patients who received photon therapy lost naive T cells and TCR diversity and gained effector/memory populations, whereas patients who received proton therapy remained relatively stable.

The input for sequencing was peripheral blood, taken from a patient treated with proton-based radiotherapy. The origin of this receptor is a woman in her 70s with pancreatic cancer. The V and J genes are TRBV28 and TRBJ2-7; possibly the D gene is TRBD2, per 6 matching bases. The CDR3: CASSFYVGGPNEQYF. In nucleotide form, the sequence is TGTGCCAGCAGTTTCTACGTGGGAGGTCCCAACGAGCAGTACTTC.